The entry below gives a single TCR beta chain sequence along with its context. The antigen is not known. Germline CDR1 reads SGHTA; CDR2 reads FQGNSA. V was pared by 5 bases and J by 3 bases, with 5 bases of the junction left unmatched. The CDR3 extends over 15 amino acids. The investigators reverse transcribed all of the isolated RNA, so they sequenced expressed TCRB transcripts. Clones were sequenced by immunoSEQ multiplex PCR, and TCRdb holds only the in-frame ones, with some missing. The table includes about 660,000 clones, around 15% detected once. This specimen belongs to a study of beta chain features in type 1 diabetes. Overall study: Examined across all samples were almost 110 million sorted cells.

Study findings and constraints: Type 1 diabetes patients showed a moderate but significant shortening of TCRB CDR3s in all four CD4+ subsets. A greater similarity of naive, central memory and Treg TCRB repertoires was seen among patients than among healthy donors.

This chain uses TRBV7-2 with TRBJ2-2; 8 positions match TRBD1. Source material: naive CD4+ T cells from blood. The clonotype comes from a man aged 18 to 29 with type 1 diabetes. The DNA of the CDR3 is TGTGCCAGCAGCAGGGACAGGACTCACACCGGGGAGCTGTTTTTT. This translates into CASSRDRTHTGELFF.